A single sample gave rise to the 30 T cell receptor beta chains below, sequenced in a study of blood T cell repertoires in COVID-19. Repertoires were generated with immunoSEQ multiplex PCR, while TCRdb's copy carries only in-frame clones and drops some. The top ten clones hold 1.5% to 2% of a sample with some 300,000 clones, approximately 88% of them seen once. Sequences were obtained from PBMCs or T cells enriched from blood (not recorded which). The origin of the receptors is a woman between 35 and 50 years old who had recovered from COVID-19.

As DNA, the CDR3 is TGTGCCATCAGTGACCGGGGAGCGCTGGGTTCACCCCTCCACTTT. Encoded protein: CAISDRGALGSPLHF. The chain combines TRBV10-3 with TRBJ1-6; D gene uncertain. V was cut by 3 bases and J by 9 bases, with 15 bases left in between. Germline V CDR1 and CDR2: ENHRY, SYGVKD. This CDR3 is built from 15 residues.

The rearrangement joins TRBV2 to TRBJ2-2; D may be TRBD2 (5 bases). The CDR3 is made up of 14 amino acids. The germline V and J ends were trimmed by 8 bases and 5 bases, with 15 bases remaining between them. Germline CDR1 is SNHLY and CDR2 is FYNNEI. CDR3 sequence (DNA): TGTGCCAGCGCCGAGCGGAGCCGGACCGGGGAGCTGTTTTTT. Translating gives CASAERSRTGELFF. Looking up the rest from reference TRBV2 and TRBJ2-2 gives the full variable domain: EPEVTQTPSHQVTQMGQEVILRCVPISNHLYFYWYRQILGQKVEFLVSFYNNEISEKSEIFDDQFSVERPDGSNFTLKIRSTKLEDSAMYFCASAERSRTGELFFGEGSRLTVL.

V gene TRBV30 combines with J gene TRBJ1-5; D remains unclear. The germline gives CDR1 GTSNPN, CDR2 SVGIG (reference sequence). This CDR3 has 12 residues. V was pared by 2 bases and J by 5 bases, with 7 bases between. The CDR3 loop reads CAWSTQYQPQHF. CDR3 bases: TGTGCCTGGAGTACCCAGTATCAGCCCCAGCATTTT.

The V gene is TRBV14, the J gene TRBJ1-6, with D perhaps TRBD1 (6 bases). Between the trimmed V and J ends, which lost 1 base and 4 bases, there was a span of 11 bases. The CDR3 totals 16 residues. The germline CDR1 and CDR2 sequences are SGHDN and FVKESK. The CDR3 bases are TGTGCCAGCAGCCAAGGACCGACAGGATATAATTCACCCCTCCACTTT. This sequence encodes CASSQGPTGYNSPLHF. Together with reference TRBV14 and TRBJ1-6, the CDR3 gives the full variable domain: EAGVTQFPSHSVIEKGQTVTLRCDPISGHDNLYWYRRVMGKEIKFLLHFVKESKQDESGMPNNRFLAERTGGTYSTLKVQPAELEDSGVYFCASSQGPTGYNSPLHFGNGTRLTVT.

The CDR3 spells CAGNPAGVGETQYF. DNA of the CDR3: TGTGCCGGTAATCCGGCAGGGGTGGGGGAGACCCAGTACTTC. The gene calls are TRBV30 and TRBJ2-5; D is perhaps TRBD1 (6 bases). Trimming pared 8 bases from V and 5 bases from J, leaving 21 bases between. CDR3 length equals 14 residues. In germline, CDR1 is GTSNPN, CDR2 SVGIG (reference sequence).

On this clone itself: Other DNA sequences of this sample code for an identical CDR3. The chain employs TRBV5-1 and TRBJ1-4; TRBD1 agrees at 8 bases. Germline V gene lookup returns CDR1 SGHRS and CDR2 YFSETQ. The trim removed 7 bases at V and 3 bases at J, leaving 5 bases unmatched. The CDR3 length is 14 residues. The CDR3 here is CASRSGGSNEKLFF. CDR3 sequence (DNA): TGCGCCAGCCGCTCAGGGGGCTCTAATGAAAAACTGTTTTTT. Using reference TRBV5-1 and TRBJ1-4 for the parts outside the CDR3, the full variable domain is KAGVTQTPRYLIKTRGQQVTLSCSPISGHRSVSWYQQTPGQGLQFLFEYFSETQRNKGNFPGRFSGRQFSNSRSEMNVSTLELGDSALYLCASRSGGSNEKLFFGSGTQLSVL.

The J gene is TRBJ1-2, the V gene TRBV11-2, with 8 bases identical to TRBD1. The V gene end was trimmed by 3 bases and the J gene end by 4 bases; junction bases not matched to a gene: 7. The CDR3 has 15 residues. The V gene's germline CDR1 is SGHAT and CDR2 FQNNGV. CDR3 nucleotides: TGTGCCAGCAGCTTGACAGGGGAGTTTGGCTATGGCTACACCTTC. Protein sequence: CASSLTGEFGYGYTF.

The chain has TRBV3-1 (or the pseudogene TRBV3-2) and TRBJ2-7; TRBD1 agrees at 7 bases. The germline gives CDR1 LGHDT, CDR2 YNNKEL (reference sequence). Unmatched junction bases numbered 9, after V lost 6 bases and J lost 7 bases. The CDR3 covers 13 residues. CDR3 region: CASRRQGPGEQYF. The CDR3 DNA sequence: TGTGCCAGCAGACGACAGGGTCCGGGGGAGCAGTACTTC.

The V call is TRBV7-8, the J call TRBJ1-1; 7 nucleotides agree with TRBD1. There are 15 residues in the CDR3. The germline V gene encodes CDR1 SGHVS and CDR2 FQNEAQ. Trimming at V came to 5 bases and at J to 0 bases, leaving 6 bases not matched to a gene. CDR3 residues: CASSPTDRMNTEAFF. The DNA for the CDR3 is TGTGCCAGCAGCCCGACGGACAGGATGAACACTGAAGCTTTCTTT.

J is TRBJ1-6 and V is TRBV5-1, with 7 nucleotides matching TRBD1. CDR3 length: 16 amino acids. V lost 4 bases to trimming and J lost 10 bases; unmatched junction nucleotides: 14. CDR1 is SGHRS, CDR2 YFSETQ, per germline. CDR3 residues: CASSPGSGTVESPLHF. The CDR3 nucleotides read TGCGCCAGCAGCCCGGGGTCCGGGACAGTCGAATCACCCCTCCACTTT. Full variable domain (rest looked up from reference TRBV5-1 and TRBJ1-6): KAGVTQTPRYLIKTRGQQVTLSCSPISGHRSVSWYQQTPGQGLQFLFEYFSETQRNKGNFPGRFSGRQFSNSRSEMNVSTLELGDSALYLCASSPGSGTVESPLHFGNGTRLTVT.

The V and J genes are TRBV30 and TRBJ1-3; a weak D match, TRBD1 (5 bases). CDR1 and CDR2 (germline): GTSNPN, SVGIG (reference sequence). Trimming removed 0 bases from V and 15 bases from J, with 12 bases in between. The CDR3 spans 11 residues. For the CDR3, the DNA is TGTGCCTGGAGTGTACGGGCCGGGGGATATTTT. It specifies CAWSVRAGGYF.

This sequence joins TRBV11-1 and TRBJ2-3; a possible D gene is TRBD2 (6 bases). Trimming shortened V by 0 bases and J by 6 bases, and 13 bases separated the two germline ends. CDR3 length: 15 amino acids. Germline CDR1 is SGHAT and CDR2 is FQDESV (reference sequence). CDR3 in amino acids: CASSLALASGDTQYF. DNA for the CDR3: TGTGCCAGCAGCTTAGCCCTAGCGTCGGGGGATACGCAGTATTTT. Drawing the rest from reference TRBV11-1 and TRBJ2-3, the complete variable domain is EAEVAQSPRYKITEKSQAVAFWCDPISGHATLYWYRQILGQGPELLVQFQDESVVDDSQLPKDRFSAERLKGVDSTLKIQPAELGDSAMYLCASSLALASGDTQYFGPGTRLTVL.

The chain has TRBV4-1 and TRBJ2-3; 10 positions match TRBD2. The CDR3 consists of 19 residues. Trimming took 1 base from V and 0 from J; bases not matched to a gene: 10. CDR1 MGHRA and CDR2 YSYEKL come from the germline V gene. The CDR3 reads CASSQAGAGGHASTDTQYF. The CDR3 bases are TGCGCCAGCAGCCAAGCCGGAGCGGGGGGGCATGCCAGCACAGATACGCAGTATTTT.

The rearrangement links TRBV9 to TRBJ2-2, with D possibly being TRBD1 (6 bases). Looked up from germline, CDR1 is SGDLS and CDR2 is YYNGEE. CDR3 length: 16 amino acids. Deletions cut 0 bases from V and 5 bases from J, with 14 bases between. The CDR3 reads CASSVEGGVGTGELFF. The CDR3 bases are TGTGCCAGCAGCGTAGAAGGGGGAGTGGGTACCGGGGAGCTGTTTTTT. Using reference TRBV9 and TRBJ2-2 for the parts outside the CDR3, the full variable domain is DSGVTQTPKHLITATGQRVTLRCSPRSGDLSVYWYQQSLDQGLQFLIQYYNGEERAKGNILERFSAQQFPDLHSELNLSSLELGDSALYFCASSVEGGVGTGELFFGEGSRLTVL.

This chain joins TRBV7-9 and TRBJ1-2; TRBD1 matches at 7 bases. CDR3 length equals 16 residues. After removal of 5 bases from V and 1 base from J, the junction contained 10 bases not matched to a gene. Germline loops: CDR1 SEHNR, CDR2 FQNEAQ (reference sequence). The CDR3 DNA sequence: TGTGCCAGCAGCCAAAGGGCTACAGGGGTTAACTATGGCTACACCTTC. As protein: CASSQRATGVNYGYTF.

This clone was seen just once. The genes are TRBV24-1 and TRBJ1-5, with 7 bases matching TRBD1. This CDR3 comprises 19 residues. The J segment lost 7 bases and the V segment lost 1 base, leaving 18 bases of the junction unmatched. CDR1 is KGHDR, CDR2 SFDVKD, per germline. The CDR3 nucleotides read TGTGCCACCAGTGATTTAGCGGTGACAGCGACAGGGCTTGGACAGCCCCAGCATTTT. This encodes CATSDLAVTATGLGQPQHF.

The chain recombines TRBV7-9 with TRBJ1-1; 7 nucleotides line up with TRBD1. Trimming removed 5 bases from V and 1 base from J; junction bases left unmatched: 10. Germline assignment: CDR1 SEHNR and CDR2 FQNEAQ (reference sequence). This CDR3 spans 16 amino acids. The CDR3, as DNA: TGTGCCAGCAGCCCAGACTACCGGGACAGGAACACTGAAGCTTTCTTT. Translation gives CASSPDYRDRNTEAFF.

This rearrangement joins TRBV12-3 or TRBV12-4 to TRBJ1-2, with D tentatively TRBD1 (5 bases). The V end was cut by 6 bases, the J end by 7 bases, with 15 bases between. CDR3 size: 13 residues. CDR3 nucleotides: TGTGCCAGCAGCCGACCGGGAGGGGTTGGCTACACCTTC. Translation: CASSRPGGVGYTF.

V is TRBV10-3 and J is TRBJ1-5, with D possibly TRBD1 on 6 matching bases. Germline-derived CDR1 and CDR2 are ENHRY and SYGVKD. Trimming removed 9 bases from V and 4 bases from J, with 13 bases in between. The CDR3 loop spans 13 amino acids. As DNA, the CDR3 is TGTGCCATGGGACACGGCCAAAATCAGCCCCAGCATTTT. Protein: CAMGHGQNQPQHF.

This sequence joins TRBV11-3 and TRBJ2-2; D might be TRBD2 (6 bases). The CDR3 totals 13 residues. Trimming cost V 6 bases and J 3 bases, with 8 bases left between them. Germline CDR1 SGHNT, CDR2 YENEEA. CDR3 nucleotides: TGTGCCAGCAGGTGGGGGGACACCGGGGAGCTGTTTTTT. Its translation: CASRWGDTGELFF. Full variable domain (missing parts from reference TRBV11-3 and TRBJ2-2): EAGVVQSPRYKIIEKKQPVAFWCNPISGHNTLYWYLQNLGQGPELLIRYENEEAVDDSQLPKDRFSAERLKGVDSTLKIQPAELGDSAVYLCASRWGDTGELFFGEGSRLTVL.

The chain couples TRBV14 to TRBJ1-1; possible D gene TRBD1, 5 bases. The CDR3 extends over 12 amino acids. Germline CDR1 is SGHDN and CDR2 is FVKESK. V dropped 1 base and J dropped 10 bases, with 10 bases sitting between them. The CDR3 DNA follows: TGTGCCAGCAGCCAAGGGGGCAGGCGAGCTTTCTTT. Translating gives CASSQGGRRAFF.

This clone has only one observation. The V gene is TRBV19, the J gene TRBJ2-2, with 11 positions matching TRBD2. The CDR3 has 16 residues. CDR1 is LNHDA, CDR2 SQIVND, per germline (reference sequence). With 10 bases clipped from V and 2 bases from J, the junction kept 9 bases outside the gene matches. CDR3 coding DNA: TGTGCCACCCTCCCCACTAGCGGGAGAAACACCGGGGAGCTGTTTTTT. Its translation: CATLPTSGRNTGELFF.

This chain links TRBV6-5 with TRBJ1-1; tentative D call: TRBD1 (5 bases). Germline assignment: CDR1 MNHEY and CDR2 SVGAGI. This CDR3 region has 15 residues. The V and J ends lost 6 bases and 4 bases respectively, with 18 bases between them. The CDR3 DNA sequence: TGTGCCAGCAGGGATACAGGCCGGGGGGGCACTGAAGCTTTCTTT. It is translated as CASRDTGRGGTEAFF.

The J gene is TRBJ2-7, the V gene TRBV7-9; 9 nucleotides align to TRBD1. The CDR3 is made up of 17 amino acids. V lost 5 bases, J lost 6 bases, and 17 bases stayed unmatched. CDR1 is SEHNR and CDR2 is FQNEAQ in the germline V gene (reference sequence). This CDR3 is CASSPTGGQGPASEQYF. CDR3 nucleotide sequence: TGTGCCAGCAGCCCTACTGGAGGACAGGGGCCGGCCTCCGAGCAGTACTTC. Together with reference TRBV7-9 and TRBJ2-7, the CDR3 gives the full variable domain: DTGVSQNPRHKITKRGQNVTFRCDPISEHNRLYWYRQTLGQGPEFLTYFQNEAQLEKSRLLSDRFSAERPKGSFSTLEIQRTEQGDSAMYLCASSPTGGQGPASEQYFGPGTRLTVT.

The V call is TRBV9, the J call TRBJ1-5; D may be TRBD1 (5 bases). Trimming removed 1 base from V and 4 bases from J, with 6 bases in between. Germline V gives CDR1 SGDLS, CDR2 YYNGEE. The CDR3 extends over 13 amino acids. CDR3 in amino acids: CASSVSGNQPQHF. CDR3 DNA: TGTGCCAGCAGCGTATCAGGGAATCAGCCCCAGCATTTT.

The chain is built from TRBV10-3 and TRBJ1-2; maybe TRBD1 (5 bases). Germline lookup yields CDR1 ENHRY and CDR2 SYGVKD. This CDR3 spans 15 amino acids. With 4 bases removed from V and 6 bases from J, the gap between germline ends came to 18 bases. This CDR3 is CAISAMDKGADGYTF. CDR3 nucleotide sequence: TGTGCCATCAGTGCCATGGATAAAGGGGCTGATGGCTACACCTTC.

The V and J genes are TRBV11-2 and TRBJ2-7, with 9 bases matching TRBD1. The trim removed 5 bases at V and 2 bases at J, leaving 10 bases unmatched. The CDR3 has 16 amino acids. Per germline, CDR1 SGHAT and CDR2 FQNNGV. The CDR3, as DNA: TGTGCCAGCAGCGCTATACCGGGACAGGGAGCCTACGAGCAGTACTTC. Translated, it gives CASSAIPGQGAYEQYF. Variable domain in full (rest from reference TRBV11-2 and TRBJ2-7): EAGVAQSPRYKIIEKRQSVAFWCNPISGHATLYWYQQILGQGPKLLIQFQNNGVVDDSQLPKDRFSAERLKGVDSTLKIQPAKLEDSAVYLCASSAIPGQGAYEQYFGPGTRLTVT.

V gene TRBV2 combines with J gene TRBJ2-5, with D possibly TRBD2 on 7 matching bases. Trimming stripped 3 bases from V and 9 bases from J, with 20 bases between. The length of the CDR3 is 15 residues. The germline CDR1 and CDR2 sequences are SNHLY and FYNNEI. CDR3 protein: CASSDVPGGTGAQYF. The CDR3 region has the DNA TGTGCCAGCAGTGACGTTCCGGGGGGCACGGGGGCCCAGTACTTC.

The chain joins TRBV30 to TRBJ1-1; D not certain. This CDR3 has 10 amino acids. Per the germline V gene, CDR1 is GTSNPN and CDR2 is SVGIG (reference sequence). Trimming left V 0 bases short and J 11 bases short, with 7 bases between. This chain's CDR3 is CAWSVRVAFF. For the CDR3, the DNA is TGTGCCTGGAGTGTACGAGTGGCTTTCTTT.

V and J are TRBV7-2 and TRBJ2-5, with 7 bases matching TRBD1. The trim removed 3 bases at V and 5 bases at J, leaving 6 bases unmatched. Looked up from germline, CDR1 is SGHTA and CDR2 is FQGNSA. The CDR3 sequence is 14 residues long. This CDR3 reads CASSFSRDSETQYF. CDR3 DNA: TGTGCCAGCAGCTTTTCCCGGGACAGTGAGACCCAGTACTTC.